The clone carrying this TCR beta chain was detected only once. Some clones are missing from TCRdb's copy, which holds only in-frame ones; the method was immunoSEQ multiplex PCR. The table lists 35,000 to 50,000 clones, under 80% of them singletons. The data were obtained in a study of blood T cell repertoires in COVID-19. The germline V gene has CDR1 SGDLS and CDR2 YYNGEE. Trimming removed 2 bases at V and 2 bases at J, with 8 bases between. This CDR3 spans 13 amino acids. The J gene is TRBJ2-7, the V gene TRBV9; possible D gene TRBD2, 6 bases. The sample was peripheral blood. The TCR was taken from an elderly man with acute or convalescent COVID-19. CDR3 residues: CASSVSGAYEQYF. CDR3 DNA sequence: TGTGCCAGCAGCGTTTCGGGGGCCTACGAGCAGTACTTC.